These 4 T cell receptor beta chains originate from one sample sequenced in a study of PD-1 blockade in classical Hodgkin lymphoma. Time point meaning: newly diagnosed, previously untreated cHL patient sample. Researchers report purifying CD4+ T cells from thawed PBMCs by magnetic negative selection. Profiled with immunoSEQ multiplex PCR; TCRdb holds only in-frame clones, not every one. Counted here are about 35,000 clones, around 88% occurring once; the ten biggest clones make up 0.22%. Sequencing input: CD4+ T cells from blood. The receptor set was obtained from a human donor with classical Hodgkin lymphoma.

This sequence joins TRBV19 and TRBJ2-3; D remains unclear. The CDR3 has 15 residues. Per germline, CDR1 LNHDA and CDR2 SQIVND (reference sequence). With 1 base removed from V and 5 bases from J, the gap between germline ends came to 13 bases. In nucleotides, the CDR3 is TGTGCCAGTAGTATAGCAGGACCTAAGGGAGATACGCAGTATTTT. As protein: CASSIAGPKGDTQYF.

CDR3 amino acids: CASSLSGAQHTEAFF. Here the CDR3 DNA reads TGTGCCAGCAGCTTGTCAGGGGCTCAGCACACTGAAGCTTTCTTT. This chain joins TRBV7-2 and TRBJ1-1; perhaps TRBD1 as D (6 bases). The CDR3 has 15 residues. Trimming left V 3 bases short and J 3 bases short, with 14 bases between. The germline CDR1 and CDR2 sequences are SGHTA and FQGNSA.

V usage is TRBV6-4 and J usage is TRBJ2-1, with D perhaps TRBD2 (6 bases). Deletions cut 6 bases from V and 0 bases from J, with 12 bases between. Germline CDR1 MRHNA, CDR2 SNTAGT. This CDR3 comprises 15 residues. The chain's CDR3 is CASSPLGGSYNEQFF. The CDR3 DNA reads TGTGCCAGCAGCCCCCTGGGGGGCTCCTACAATGAGCAGTTCTTC.

There are a few counts of this clone. This chain links TRBV2 with TRBJ1-2; D remains ambiguous. Germline values: CDR1 SNHLY, CDR2 FYNNEI. The ends were cut back, 4 bases at V and 8 bases at J, with 14 bases in the middle. The CDR3 is 13 amino acids. The chain's CDR3 is CASSASVVGGYTF. In DNA, the CDR3 is TGTGCCAGCAGTGCGTCAGTGGTAGGGGGCTACACCTTC.